The entry that follows covers one T cell receptor beta chain sequence. Antigen: not known. This sample is drawn from a study of OX40 agonist ivuxolimab in advanced cancers. Study-wide context: It was ivuxolimab, an agonistic anti-OX40 (CD134) antibody, that patients were treated with. Patients were treated with intravenous ivuxolimab, dosed at 0.01 to 10 mg/kg and infused every 2 weeks. Of the participants, around 43% had some prior anti-PD-1, anti-PD-L1 or anti-CTLA-4 therapy, which was allowed.

The study, taken as a whole, reports: Expansion of clones was among the lowest in partial responders at 0.1-3.0 mg/kg.

Profiled with immunoSEQ multiplex PCR; TCRdb holds only in-frame clones, not every one. Seen here are around 80,000 clones, about 90% observed once, and the top ten hold roughly 9%. Per the germline V gene, CDR1 is LGHNA and CDR2 is YSLEER. V lost 1 base, J lost 9 bases, and 7 bases lay in between. This CDR3 comprises 12 residues. The chain combines TRBV4-3 with TRBJ2-1; no clear D gene. Sequencing was performed on CD4+ or CD8+ T cells sorted from blood, taken in a trial of the OX40 agonist ivuxolimab. The TCR was taken from an adult with an advanced solid tumor such as melanoma, head and neck, liver or kidney cancer. The CDR3 loop reads CASSQVSGEQFF. The CDR3 DNA reads as TGCGCCAGCAGCCAAGTTAGTGGTGAGCAGTTCTTC.